This T cell receptor (beta chain) comes out of a study of PD-L1 blockade in urothelial cancer. Across the whole study: In the patient group, most of the roughly 30 were males with bladder-origin urothelial cancer. Prior chemotherapy regimens per patient numbered 0 to 3. Blood was subjected to analysis at 3 weeks (second dose) and 6 weeks following treatment start.

Stated time point: pretreatment peripheral blood. The CDR3 runs 14 residues. The V end lost 4 bases, the J end lost 8 bases, and 15 bases lay between the germline ends. The germline V gene encodes CDR1 MNHNY and CDR2 SVGAGI (reference sequence). Synthetically made TCR analog templates were put into each PCR as spikes. Assay used: immunoSEQ multiplex PCR; TCRdb lists only in-frame clones, some missing. The sample carries about 51,000 clones, around 83% recorded once. This receptor was taken from a man aged 55-75 years with urothelial cancer. The sample consisted of PBMCs, taken around atezolizumab (anti-PD-L1) treatment. The V and J genes are TRBV6-6 and TRBJ2-1; D not certain. CDR3 protein: CASSSGFISDEQFF. As DNA, the CDR3 is TGTGCCAGCAGTTCAGGATTCATCAGTGATGAGCAGTTCTTC.